These 32 T cell receptor beta chains share one sample of origin, sequenced in a study of CD8+ T cells in alopecia areata. Extraction of RNA preceded its reverse transcription into cDNA, which served as the sequencing template. Data came from immunoSEQ multiplex PCR; TCRdb stores just in-frame clones and leaves some out. The sample lists under 200,000 clones, around 60% occurring once. As to treatment: oral pan-JAK inhibitor, 5-10 mg twice daily. This specimen consisted of CD4+ T cells sorted from blood, obtained at week 24, from a patient treated with tofacitinib. The receptors were sampled from a human donor with alopecia areata.

The rearrangement joins TRBV7-9 to TRBJ1-5; D is undetermined. The CDR3 has 13 amino acids. V lost 1 base and J lost 7, with 8 bases in between. Germline lookup yields CDR1 SEHNR and CDR2 FQNEAQ (reference sequence). CDR3 coding DNA: TGTGCCAGCAGCTTAGGGCAAGCCCAGCCCCAGCATTTT. It is translated as CASSLGQAQPQHF.

This clone was seen a handful of times. The gene calls are TRBV30 and TRBJ1-5, with D perhaps TRBD1 (5 bases). The CDR3 is 15 residues long. Germline CDR1 and CDR2: GTSNPN and SVGIG (reference sequence). Trimming removed 2 bases from V and 2 bases from J, with 13 bases in between. CDR3 DNA sequence: TGTGCCTGGAGTTCCCCCGGGGGGGGCAATCAGCCCCAGCATTTT. This translates into CAWSSPGGGNQPQHF.

The genes are TRBV9 and TRBJ2-5; D may be TRBD1 (6 bases). Germline CDR1 SGDLS, CDR2 YYNGEE. Trimming shortened V by 4 bases and J by 5 bases, and 21 bases separated the two germline ends. CDR3 length equals 16 residues. The CDR3 is CASSSQGLSGGETQYF. The CDR3 nucleotides are TGTGCCAGCAGCTCCCAGGGGTTGTCTGGTGGGGAGACCCAGTACTTC.

The chain carries TRBV29-1 and TRBJ2-5; D gene unclear. Per the germline V gene, CDR1 is SQVTM and CDR2 is ANQGSEA. The CDR3 runs 13 residues. Deletions cut 3 bases from V and 1 base from J, with 9 bases between. The CDR3 sequence: CSVERHPQETQYF. CDR3 sequence (DNA): TGCAGCGTTGAGCGACACCCCCAAGAGACCCAGTACTTC.

Comments on this clone: Different DNA sequences within this sample yield the same CDR3. The chain recombines TRBV30 with TRBJ1-1; no clear D gene. Germline assignment: CDR1 GTSNPN and CDR2 SVGIG (reference sequence). The CDR3 has 12 amino acids. V was trimmed by 2 bases and J by 1 base, leaving 5 bases between them. The CDR3 nucleotides read TGTGCCTGGAGTCCAGAGAACACTGAAGCTTTCTTT. Translated, it gives CAWSPENTEAFF.

This chain uses TRBV2 with TRBJ2-1; no clear D gene. Germline CDR1 SNHLY, CDR2 FYNNEI. V dropped 6 bases and J dropped 6 bases, with 6 bases sitting between them. The CDR3 is 11 amino acids. Here the CDR3 reads CASRAGNEQFF. In DNA, the CDR3 is TGTGCCAGCAGAGCCGGCAATGAGCAGTTCTTC.

The chain employs TRBV15 and TRBJ2-4; D uncertain. Germline V gene sequence: CDR1 LNHNV, CDR2 YYDKDF (reference sequence). The CDR3 covers 12 residues. V lost 1 base to trimming and J lost 6 bases, with 4 bases between them. The chain's CDR3 is CATSRAGNIQYF. DNA for the CDR3: TGTGCCACCAGCAGAGCAGGAAACATTCAGTACTTC.

The chain combines TRBV25-1 with TRBJ2-2; D is unresolved. The ends were cut back, 1 base at V and 4 bases at J, with 7 bases in the middle. The CDR3 contains 14 residues. The germline V gene encodes CDR1 MGHDK and CDR2 SYGVNS. The CDR3 DNA is TGTGCCAGCAGTGAATTCCAGCGCACCGGGGAGCTGTTTTTT. Protein product: CASSEFQRTGELFF.

The V and J genes are TRBV2 and TRBJ2-5; a possible D gene is TRBD2 (6 bases). V gave up 3 bases and J gave up 5 bases, with 16 bases separating them. The CDR3 loop spans 15 amino acids. Germline V gene data show CDR1 as SNHLY and CDR2 as FYNNEI. CDR3 nucleotides: TGTGCCAGCAGTGAGGAGGGGATCAAGCGGGAGACCCAGTACTTC. Encoded protein: CASSEEGIKRETQYF.

The chain employs TRBV4-1 and TRBJ2-2, with D maybe TRBD2 (6 bases). CDR1 and CDR2 from the germline V gene are MGHRA and YSYEKL. Trimming took 5 bases from V and 7 from J, leaving 20 bases between them. The CDR3 contains 16 residues. CDR3 sequence: CASSNKVGGGGGELFF. The CDR3 bases are TGCGCCAGCAGCAACAAGGTCGGGGGAGGTGGCGGGGAGCTGTTTTTT.

The chain uses TRBV29-1 and TRBJ2-1; 7 positions match TRBD1. The germline V gene has CDR1 SQVTM and CDR2 ANQGSEA. The CDR3 covers 13 residues. J was trimmed by 8 bases and V by 2 bases; bases with no gene match: 6. CDR3 sequence (DNA): TGCAGCGTTGAAACACCGACAGGGTATGAGCAGTTCTTC. This translates into CSVETPTGYEQFF.

The V gene is TRBV2, the J gene TRBJ2-4; perhaps TRBD1 as D (5 bases). Germline CDR1 SNHLY, CDR2 FYNNEI. The V end was cut by 6 bases, the J end by 1 base, with 10 bases between. The CDR3 runs to 14 residues. CDR3 sequence: CASRMAGAKNIQYF. The CDR3, as DNA: TGTGCCAGCAGGATGGCAGGGGCCAAAAACATTCAGTACTTC.

This clone occurred a few times. The V gene is TRBV5-1, the J gene TRBJ2-7; 7 bases are a match to TRBD1. This CDR3 region has 16 residues. From germline, CDR1 is SGHRS and CDR2 YFSETQ. Unmatched junction bases numbered 14, after V lost 4 bases and J lost 4 bases. CDR3 in amino acids: CASSPGWDSHQYEQYF. The CDR3 DNA is TGCGCCAGCAGCCCGGGTTGGGACAGCCATCAATACGAGCAGTACTTC.

The chain is built from TRBV5-1 and TRBJ1-2; perhaps TRBD1 as D (5 bases). The V gene's germline CDR1 is SGHRS and CDR2 YFSETQ. The CDR3 loop spans 17 amino acids. Between the trimmed V and J ends, which lost 0 bases and 8 bases, there was a span of 23 bases. Here the CDR3 reads CASSLVAMVDSPVGYTF. The CDR3 DNA reads as TGCGCCAGCAGCTTGGTGGCGATGGTTGACAGTCCTGTGGGCTACACCTTC. Full variable domain (outside the CDR3, taken from reference TRBV5-1 and TRBJ1-2): KAGVTQTPRYLIKTRGQQVTLSCSPISGHRSVSWYQQTPGQGLQFLFEYFSETQRNKGNFPGRFSGRQFSNSRSEMNVSTLELGDSALYLCASSLVAMVDSPVGYTFGSGTRLTVV.

The rearrangement links TRBV30 to TRBJ1-2; 7 nucleotides agree with TRBD1. V shed 5 bases, J shed 4 bases, and the junction held 7 bases outside the gene matches. CDR3 length: 13 amino acids. The germline gives CDR1 GTSNPN, CDR2 SVGIG (reference sequence). The CDR3 DNA sequence: TGTGCCTGGGCCGTTGGGACAGTCTATGGCTACACCTTC. Translated: CAWAVGTVYGYTF.

This clone was seen a handful of times. The chain combines TRBV6-1 with TRBJ1-2; TRBD1 matches at 7 bases. Germline loops: CDR1 MNHNS, CDR2 SASEGT. V lost 7 bases and J lost 4; bases outside the gene matches: 6. This CDR3 region has 13 residues. The CDR3 is CASTPPGGYGYTF. The CDR3 DNA reads TGTGCCAGCACCCCCCCAGGGGGCTATGGCTACACCTTC.

This clone has just a few counts. This chain links TRBV19 with TRBJ1-1, with D perhaps matching TRBD1 (5 bases). Germline lookup yields CDR1 LNHDA and CDR2 SQIVND (reference sequence). The CDR3 contains 12 residues. The V and J ends lost 8 bases and 5 bases respectively, with 12 bases between them. CDR3 region: CASLIKGTEAFF. The CDR3 DNA reads TGTGCCAGTTTGATCAAGGGGACTGAAGCTTTCTTT.

The chain joins TRBV5-4 to TRBJ2-3; D tentatively reads TRBD1 or TRBD2 (6 bases each). Germline assignment: CDR1 SGHNT and CDR2 YYREEE (reference sequence). V lost 1 base, J lost 2 bases, and 14 bases lay in between. The CDR3 sequence is 16 residues long. CDR3 sequence (DNA): TGTGCCAGCAGCTTGCGGACCGGGGGCCCCACAGATACGCAGTATTTT. Protein: CASSLRTGGPTDTQYF.

The chain recombines TRBV5-6 with TRBJ1-2; D gene ambiguous. The CDR3 extends over 12 amino acids. In germline, CDR1 is SGHDT, CDR2 YYEEEE. The V end lost 3 bases, the J end lost 2 bases, and 5 bases lay between the germline ends. The CDR3 DNA reads TGTGCCAGCAGCTCGAGAAACTATGGCTACACCTTC. Protein: CASSSRNYGYTF. Full variable domain (remainder filled in from reference TRBV5-6 and TRBJ1-2): DAGVTQSPTHLIKTRGQQVTLRCSPKSGHDTVSWYQQALGQGPQFIFQYYEEEERQRGNFPDRFSGHQFPNYSSELNVNALLLGDSALYLCASSSRNYGYTFGSGTRLTVV.

This chain joins TRBV15 and TRBJ1-6; D ambiguous. Germline V CDR1 and CDR2: LNHNV, YYDKDF (reference sequence). This CDR3 is built from 13 residues. Trimming removed 0 bases from V and 14 bases from J, with 11 bases in between. Here the CDR3 DNA reads TGTGCCACCAGCAGAGATCCCGCCGATACCCTCCACTTT. Amino acids: CATSRDPADTLHF.

This clone showed up many times. V gene TRBV14 combines with J gene TRBJ2-7; D remains ambiguous. This CDR3 comprises 14 residues. Germline V gene sequence: CDR1 SGHDN, CDR2 FVKESK. The germline V and J ends were trimmed by 0 bases and 3 bases, with 9 bases remaining between them. CDR3 DNA: TGTGCCAGCAGCCAAGATCTGGCTAGCTACGAGCAGTACTTC. This translates into CASSQDLASYEQYF.

J is TRBJ2-3 and V is TRBV11-2, with 12 bases aligning to TRBD2. Germline assignment: CDR1 SGHAT and CDR2 FQNNGV. This CDR3 contains 18 residues. V was pared by 1 base and J by 2 bases, with 7 bases of the junction left unmatched. CDR3 nucleotide sequence: TGTGCCAGCAGCTTAGTGCGACTAGCGGGGGCGTACACAGATACGCAGTATTTT. This gives the protein CASSLVRLAGAYTDTQYF.

The chain employs TRBV2 and TRBJ2-5; TRBD2 aligns across 7 bases. J was trimmed by 5 bases and V by 8 bases; bases with no gene match: 11. Germline V CDR1 and CDR2: SNHLY, FYNNEI. The CDR3 sequence is 14 residues long. The CDR3 loop is CASRPGSAGETQYF. CDR3 bases: TGTGCCAGCCGACCGGGATCAGCGGGGGAGACCCAGTACTTC.

This clone came up once. The V gene is TRBV5-1, the J gene TRBJ1-2, with 9 bases fitting TRBD1. With 4 bases clipped from V and 3 bases from J, the junction kept 7 bases outside the gene matches. The V gene's germline CDR1 is SGHRS and CDR2 YFSETQ. CDR3 length: 15 residues. DNA of the CDR3: TGCGCCAGCAGCGCCTCAGGACAGGGGCACTATGGCTACACCTTC. Amino acids: CASSASGQGHYGYTF.

A few counts support this clone. The chain couples TRBV5-1 to TRBJ2-3; D remains ambiguous. Per germline, CDR1 SGHRS and CDR2 YFSETQ. The CDR3 contains 15 residues. The V and J ends lost 4 bases and 4 bases respectively, with 16 bases between them. This chain's CDR3 is CASSLLYQSPDTQYF. CDR3 DNA sequence: TGCGCCAGCAGCCTCCTCTACCAGTCCCCAGATACGCAGTATTTT.

V usage is TRBV7-3 and J usage is TRBJ1-6; maybe TRBD1 (5 bases). V was shortened by 3 bases and J by 7 bases, with 13 bases between the two germline ends. Germline V gene data show CDR1 as SGHTA and CDR2 as FQGTGA. The CDR3 runs to 15 residues. CDR3 coding DNA: TGTGCCAGCAGCTTGGGGGGGAGTGTGAATTCACCCCTCCACTTT. The encoded protein is CASSLGGSVNSPLHF.

The CDR3 reads CAWSPHRGQPQHF. The CDR3 nucleotides are TGTGCCTGGAGTCCCCACAGGGGTCAGCCCCAGCATTTT. The chain combines TRBV30 with TRBJ1-5; 7 bases line up with TRBD1. This CDR3 has 13 amino acids. Trimming at V came to 2 bases and at J to 6 bases, leaving 4 bases not matched to a gene. Germline values: CDR1 GTSNPN, CDR2 SVGIG (reference sequence).

Details on this clone: The same CDR3 also results from other DNA sequences found in this sample. The V and J genes are TRBV11-2 and TRBJ2-5; D assignment may be TRBD1 or TRBD2 (6 bases each). V was clipped by 5 bases and J by 4 bases, with 17 bases between them. Germline loops: CDR1 SGHAT, CDR2 FQNNGV. The CDR3 is 15 residues long. CDR3 protein: CASSPIGGGRETQYF. The CDR3 DNA reads as TGTGCCAGCAGCCCCATCGGAGGGGGGCGAGAGACCCAGTACTTC.

The chain employs TRBV30 and TRBJ1-2, with D perhaps matching TRBD1 (5 bases). This CDR3 contains 12 residues. V lost 2 bases and J 8 bases, leaving 12 bases between the germline ends. Looked up from germline, CDR1 is GTSNPN and CDR2 is SVGIG (reference sequence). This chain's CDR3 is CAWSPQGHGYTF. In nucleotides, the CDR3 is TGTGCCTGGAGTCCCCAGGGTCACGGCTACACCTTC.

V usage is TRBV15 and J usage is TRBJ2-7; the D gene is possibly TRBD2 (6 bases). Looked up from germline, CDR1 is LNHNV and CDR2 is YYDKDF (reference sequence). The CDR3 runs to 18 residues. V lost 7 bases to trimming and J lost 9 bases, with 34 bases between them. CDR3 sequence reads: CATNFRGAPTSGVRMQYF. The CDR3, as DNA: TGTGCCACCAATTTCCGCGGGGCCCCGACGTCCGGGGTCAGGATGCAGTACTTC.

The chain employs TRBV27 and TRBJ2-4, with D tentatively TRBD2 (5 bases). Germline CDR1 and CDR2: MNHEY and SMNVEV (reference sequence). V was clipped by 8 bases and J by 0 bases, with 11 bases between them. The CDR3 has 14 amino acids. CDR3 DNA sequence: TGTGCCAGCCGTGGGGAGTTAGCCAAAAACATTCAGTACTTC. Its protein is CASRGELAKNIQYF.

This chain connects TRBV29-1 to TRBJ2-7; a weak D match, TRBD2 (6 bases). This CDR3 contains 13 residues. CDR1 and CDR2 (germline): SQVTM, ANQGSEA. Trimming took off 6 bases at V and 3 bases at J, with 15 bases between the two ends. CDR3 loop: CSVQDRRGYEQYF. CDR3 in DNA: TGCAGCGTACAGGACCGGCGGGGCTACGAGCAGTACTTC.